Below, 4 T cell receptor beta chains from the same sample are listed, as sequenced in a study of blood T cell repertoires in COVID-19. TCRdb's copy holds only in-frame clones and misses some; the assay was immunoSEQ multiplex PCR. Of about 180,000 clones detected, around 88% appear once; the ten largest clones hold about 9.7%. Sequencing was done on a sample of PBMCs or T cells enriched from blood (not recorded which). Receptor source: a woman aged 25 to 39 who had recovered from COVID-19.

This chain uses TRBV24-1 with TRBJ2-3, with 8 bases lining up with TRBD2. Germline V gene data show CDR1 as KGHDR and CDR2 as SFDVKD. Trimming at V came to 4 bases and at J to 4 bases, leaving 3 bases not matched to a gene. This CDR3 has 14 amino acids. DNA for the CDR3: TGTGCCACCAGTGACCCGGGACTAGCAGATACGCAGTATTTT. Translated: CATSDPGLADTQYF.

V gene TRBV13 combines with J gene TRBJ1-1; D perhaps matches TRBD1 (5 bases). The V gene lost 6 bases and the J gene lost 2 bases, with 16 bases spanning the gap. The CDR3 totals 15 residues. Germline values: CDR1 PRHDT, CDR2 FYEKMQ (reference sequence). This CDR3 reads CASSPRTGGNTEAFF. Here the CDR3 DNA reads TGTGCCAGCAGTCCCCGGACGGGGGGTAACACTGAAGCTTTCTTT.

The V and J genes are TRBV16 and TRBJ1-1; D is perhaps TRBD1 (5 bases). Germline V lookup: CDR1 KGHSY, CDR2 FQNENV. V was cut by 7 bases and J by 4 bases, with 19 bases left in between. CDR3 size: 15 residues. CDR3 DNA: TGTGCCAGCATCCCAAGTCTCCGAACAGGCACTGAAGCTTTCTTT. Translated, it gives CASIPSLRTGTEAFF.

The rearrangement links TRBV5-5 to TRBJ1-6; D might be TRBD1 (6 bases). V was clipped by 2 bases and J by 6 bases, with 12 bases between them. The CDR3 is made up of 15 amino acids. Germline V gene sequence: CDR1 SGHKS, CDR2 YYEKEE (reference sequence). The DNA for the CDR3 is TGTGCCAGCAGCTTACAGGGTAGGGGTAATTCACCCCTCCACTTT. Translating it yields CASSLQGRGNSPLHF.